The rows below give T cell receptor beta chains drawn from one sample of a study of blood T cell repertoires in COVID-19. Sequencing used immunoSEQ multiplex PCR; TCRdb keeps in-frame clones, though not all of them. Of approximately 30,000 clones in the sample, 70% to 90% were seen once. Sample: peripheral blood. These receptors all stem from a woman aged 40 to 50 with active or convalescent COVID-19. Both conserved end residues are part of each CDR3. Fields, in order: CDR3 length, clone size, J gene, V gene, D gene, CDR3 DNA, CDR3 protein. D genes are given only for firm matches. Not all rows give a size; the values are once, few, many and, for expanded clones, a class.

cdr3_length: 13; clone_size: few; j_call: TRBJ1-1; v_call: TRBV30; d_call: -; cdr3_nt: TGTGCCTGGACTTCAGGGGAAGGTACTGGGGCTTTCTTT; cdr3_aa: CAWTSGEGTGAFF
cdr3_length: 14; clone_size: -; j_call: TRBJ2-1; v_call: TRBV3-1/TRBV3-2; d_call: -; cdr3_nt: TGTGCCAGCAGCCAAGACGCGTTTGTGAATGAGCAGTTCTTC; cdr3_aa: CASSQDAFVNEQFF
cdr3_length: 18; clone_size: -; j_call: TRBJ2-4; v_call: TRBV21-1; d_call: -; cdr3_nt: TGTGCCAGCACCCCAGCCCGGAGGGAGGAACCCGCCAAAAACATTCAGTACTTC; cdr3_aa: CASTPARREEPAKNIQYF
cdr3_length: 11; clone_size: -; j_call: TRBJ1-2; v_call: TRBV30; d_call: -; cdr3_nt: TGTGCGGGAGCCCCCGGATCGATAGCCACCTTC; cdr3_aa: CAGAPGSIATF
cdr3_length: 15; clone_size: -; j_call: TRBJ1-3; v_call: TRBV3-1/TRBV3-2; d_call: TRBD1; cdr3_nt: TGTGCCAGCAGCCAAGGGACAGGGACTGGAAACACCATATATTTT; cdr3_aa: CASSQGTGTGNTIYF
cdr3_length: 17; clone_size: few; j_call: TRBJ2-6; v_call: TRBV13; d_call: -; cdr3_nt: TGTGCCAGCAGCTTAGGTCACAGAACCTCTGGGGCCAACGTCCTGACTTTC; cdr3_aa: CASSLGHRTSGANVLTF
cdr3_length: 16; clone_size: -; j_call: TRBJ2-5; v_call: TRBV7-3; d_call: -; cdr3_nt: TGTGCCAGCAGCTCCGAAGGGACATTACGGAGGGAGACCCAGTACTTC; cdr3_aa: CASSSEGTLRRETQYF
cdr3_length: 14; clone_size: -; j_call: TRBJ1-4; v_call: TRBV5-1; d_call: -; cdr3_nt: TGCGCCAGCAGCTTGGCCCTACCAAATGAAAAACTGTTTTTT; cdr3_aa: CASSLALPNEKLFF
cdr3_length: 15; clone_size: -; j_call: TRBJ1-1; v_call: TRBV29-1; d_call: -; cdr3_nt: TGCAGCGTTGAAGCGCAGGGGAGGGGAAACACTGAAGCTTTCTTT; cdr3_aa: CSVEAQGRGNTEAFF
cdr3_length: 13; clone_size: -; j_call: TRBJ2-7; v_call: TRBV30; d_call: TRBD1; cdr3_nt: TGTGCCACGACGGGACAGGGCGGGTACGAGCAGTACTTC; cdr3_aa: CATTGQGGYEQYF
cdr3_length: 18; clone_size: -; j_call: TRBJ2-3; v_call: TRBV4-2; d_call: -; cdr3_nt: TGTGCCAGCAGCCAAGATCTGGGCGGAGGGATGTCCACAGATACGCAGTATTTT; cdr3_aa: CASSQDLGGGMSTDTQYF
cdr3_length: 13; clone_size: -; j_call: TRBJ2-7; v_call: TRBV2; d_call: -; cdr3_nt: TGTGCCAGCAGGACGGACAGAGGCAACGAGCAGTACTTC; cdr3_aa: CASRTDRGNEQYF
cdr3_length: 17; clone_size: -; j_call: TRBJ1-6; v_call: TRBV28; d_call: TRBD1; cdr3_nt: TGTGCCAGCAGGGTGTACAGGGGTGGCTCCTATAATTCACCCCTCCATTTT; cdr3_aa: CASRVYRGGSYNSPLHF
cdr3_length: 17; clone_size: -; j_call: TRBJ1-2; v_call: TRBV5-4; d_call: -; cdr3_nt: TGTGCCAGCAGCTCCCCCCCCCTTGGGGGCGCGGGCTATGGCTACACCTTC; cdr3_aa: CASSSPPLGGAGYGYTF
cdr3_length: 13; clone_size: -; j_call: TRBJ2-7; v_call: TRBV28; d_call: -; cdr3_nt: TGTGCCAGCGCAAAGGACTTGTCCTACGAGCAGTACTTC; cdr3_aa: CASAKDLSYEQYF
cdr3_length: 15; clone_size: -; j_call: TRBJ2-3; v_call: TRBV9; d_call: TRBD2; cdr3_nt: TGTGCCAGCAGCCCCCGTTCTAGCGGGCCAGATACGCAGTATTTT; cdr3_aa: CASSPRSSGPDTQYF
cdr3_length: 14; clone_size: -; j_call: TRBJ2-5; v_call: TRBV6-5; d_call: TRBD1; cdr3_nt: TGTGCCAGCAGTTACGGGGGACAGGGAGCTACCCAGTACTTC; cdr3_aa: CASSYGGQGATQYF
cdr3_length: 15; clone_size: -; j_call: TRBJ2-3; v_call: TRBV7-3; d_call: TRBD2; cdr3_nt: TGTGCCAGCAGCCAAAGCGGGGGTCCGGGAGATACGCAGTATTTT; cdr3_aa: CASSQSGGPGDTQYF
cdr3_length: 18; clone_size: -; j_call: TRBJ2-3; v_call: TRBV7-9; d_call: -; cdr3_nt: TGTGCCAGCAGCTTACCCCCCGGCGGATCCGCCGACACAGATACGCAGTATTTT; cdr3_aa: CASSLPPGGSADTDTQYF
cdr3_length: 13; clone_size: -; j_call: TRBJ1-5; v_call: TRBV30; d_call: -; cdr3_nt: TGTGCCTGGAGTGTAGCCGGCAATCAGCCCCAGCATTTT; cdr3_aa: CAWSVAGNQPQHF
cdr3_length: 16; clone_size: -; j_call: TRBJ1-4; v_call: TRBV10-3; d_call: -; cdr3_nt: TGTGCCATCAGTGACAAACTTCAGGGGTTTAATGAAAAACTGTTTTTT; cdr3_aa: CAISDKLQGFNEKLFF
cdr3_length: 16; clone_size: -; j_call: TRBJ2-3; v_call: TRBV9; d_call: -; cdr3_nt: TGTGCCAGCAGCGTAGAGCCTCAACCTAGCACAGATACGCAGTATTTT; cdr3_aa: CASSVEPQPSTDTQYF
cdr3_length: 12; clone_size: -; j_call: TRBJ2-1; v_call: TRBV2; d_call: -; cdr3_nt: TGTGCCAGCAGTGAACTGCGGGATGAGCAGTTCTTC; cdr3_aa: CASSELRDEQFF
cdr3_length: 16; clone_size: -; j_call: TRBJ1-2; v_call: TRBV19; d_call: TRBD1; cdr3_nt: TGTGCCAGTAGTACTTGGACAGGGGGCGTGACGCGAGGCTACACCTTC; cdr3_aa: CASSTWTGGVTRGYTF